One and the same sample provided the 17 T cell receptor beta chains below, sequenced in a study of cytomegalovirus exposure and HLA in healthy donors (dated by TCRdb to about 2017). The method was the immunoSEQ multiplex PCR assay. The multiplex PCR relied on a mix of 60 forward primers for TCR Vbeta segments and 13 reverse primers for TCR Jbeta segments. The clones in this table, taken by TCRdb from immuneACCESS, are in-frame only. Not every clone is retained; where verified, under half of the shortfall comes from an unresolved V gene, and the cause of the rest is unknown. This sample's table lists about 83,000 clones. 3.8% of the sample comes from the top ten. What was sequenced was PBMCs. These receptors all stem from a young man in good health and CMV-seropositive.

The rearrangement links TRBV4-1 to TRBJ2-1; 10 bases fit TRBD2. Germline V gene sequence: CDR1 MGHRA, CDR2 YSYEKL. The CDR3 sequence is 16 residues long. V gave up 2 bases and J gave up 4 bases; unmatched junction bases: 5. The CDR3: CASSQLSGGAYNEQFF. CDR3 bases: TGCGCCAGCAGCCAACTGAGCGGGGGGGCTTACAATGAGCAGTTCTTC.

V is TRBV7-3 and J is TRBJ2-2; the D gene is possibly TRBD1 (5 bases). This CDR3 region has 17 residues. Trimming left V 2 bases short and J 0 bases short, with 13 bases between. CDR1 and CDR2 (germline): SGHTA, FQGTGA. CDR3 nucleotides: TGTGCCAGCAGCTTACAAGGGGCAGCCTCGAACACCGGGGAGCTGTTTTTT. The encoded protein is CASSLQGAASNTGELFF.

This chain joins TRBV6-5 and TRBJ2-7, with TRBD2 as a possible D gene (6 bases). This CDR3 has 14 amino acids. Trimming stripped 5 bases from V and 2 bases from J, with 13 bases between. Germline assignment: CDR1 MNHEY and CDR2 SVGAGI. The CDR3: CASSTNSGPYEQYF. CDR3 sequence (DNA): TGTGCCAGCAGTACCAATAGCGGCCCCTACGAGCAGTACTTC.

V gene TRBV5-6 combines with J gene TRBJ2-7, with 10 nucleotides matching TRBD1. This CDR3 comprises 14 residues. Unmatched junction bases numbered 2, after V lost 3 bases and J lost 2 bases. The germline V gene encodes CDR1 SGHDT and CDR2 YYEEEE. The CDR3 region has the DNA TGTGCCAGCAGCTGGGGGACAGGGGCCTACGAGCAGTACTTC. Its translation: CASSWGTGAYEQYF.

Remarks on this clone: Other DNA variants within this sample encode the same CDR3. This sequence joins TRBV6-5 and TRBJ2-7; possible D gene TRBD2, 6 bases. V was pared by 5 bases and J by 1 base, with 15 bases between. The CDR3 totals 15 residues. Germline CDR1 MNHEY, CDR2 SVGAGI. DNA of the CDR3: TGTGCCAGCAGTACCCCCGGGACTGGATCCTACGAGCAGTACTTC. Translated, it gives CASSTPGTGSYEQYF.

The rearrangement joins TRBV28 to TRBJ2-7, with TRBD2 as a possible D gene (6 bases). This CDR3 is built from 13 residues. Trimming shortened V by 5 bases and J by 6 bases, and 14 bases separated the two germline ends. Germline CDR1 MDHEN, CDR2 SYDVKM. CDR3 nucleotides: TGTGCCAGCAGTCCCCTGGAGGGTGGCGAGCAGTACTTC. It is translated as CASSPLEGGEQYF. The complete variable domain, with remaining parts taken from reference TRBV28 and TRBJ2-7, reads DVKVTQSSRYLVKRTGEKVFLECVQDMDHENMFWYRQDPGLGLRLIYFSYDVKMKEKGDIPEGYSVSREKKERFSLILESASTNQTSMYLCASSPLEGGEQYFGPGTRLTVT.

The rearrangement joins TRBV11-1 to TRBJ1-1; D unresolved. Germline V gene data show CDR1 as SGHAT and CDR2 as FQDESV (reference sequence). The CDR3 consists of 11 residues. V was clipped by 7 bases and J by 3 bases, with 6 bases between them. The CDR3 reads CASTEDTEAFF. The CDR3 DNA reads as TGTGCCAGCACGGAGGACACTGAAGCTTTCTTT. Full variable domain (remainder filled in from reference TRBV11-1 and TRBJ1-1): EAEVAQSPRYKITEKSQAVAFWCDPISGHATLYWYRQILGQGPELLVQFQDESVVDDSQLPKDRFSAERLKGVDSTLKIQPAELGDSAMYLCASTEDTEAFFGQGTRLTVV.

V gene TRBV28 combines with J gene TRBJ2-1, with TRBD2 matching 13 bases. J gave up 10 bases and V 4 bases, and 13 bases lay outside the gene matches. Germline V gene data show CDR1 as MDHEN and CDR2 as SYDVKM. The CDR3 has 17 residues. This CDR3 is CASSSSPGLAGRGEQFF. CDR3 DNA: TGTGCCAGCAGTTCCTCCCCGGGACTAGCGGGAAGGGGGGAGCAGTTCTTC.

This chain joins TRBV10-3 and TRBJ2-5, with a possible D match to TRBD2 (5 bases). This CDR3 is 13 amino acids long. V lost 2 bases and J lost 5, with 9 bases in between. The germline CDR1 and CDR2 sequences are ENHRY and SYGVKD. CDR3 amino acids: CAISERTGETQYF. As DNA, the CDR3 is TGTGCCATCAGTGAGAGGACGGGGGAGACCCAGTACTTC.

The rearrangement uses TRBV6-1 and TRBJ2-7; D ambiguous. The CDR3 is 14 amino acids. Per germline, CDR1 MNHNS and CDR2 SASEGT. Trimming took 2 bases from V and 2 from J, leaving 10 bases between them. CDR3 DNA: TGTGCCAGCAGTGAAAGACGGAGCGCCTACGAGCAGTACTTC. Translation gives CASSERRSAYEQYF.

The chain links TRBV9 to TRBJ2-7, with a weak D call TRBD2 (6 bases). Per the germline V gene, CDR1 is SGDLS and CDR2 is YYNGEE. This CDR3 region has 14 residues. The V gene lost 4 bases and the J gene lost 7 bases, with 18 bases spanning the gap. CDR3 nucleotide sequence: TGTGCCAGCAGCTCAGGAGGGTTACTCGGGGAGCAGTACTTC. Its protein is CASSSGGLLGEQYF. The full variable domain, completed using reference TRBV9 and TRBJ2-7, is DSGVTQTPKHLITATGQRVTLRCSPRSGDLSVYWYQQSLDQGLQFLIQYYNGEERAKGNILERFSAQQFPDLHSELNLSSLELGDSALYFCASSSGGLLGEQYFGPGTRLTVT.

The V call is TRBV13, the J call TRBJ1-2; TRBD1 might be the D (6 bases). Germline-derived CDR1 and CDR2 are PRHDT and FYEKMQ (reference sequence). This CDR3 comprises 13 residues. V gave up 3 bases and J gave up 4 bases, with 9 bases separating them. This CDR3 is CASSFSGVYGYTF. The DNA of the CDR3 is TGTGCCAGCAGCTTTTCAGGGGTCTATGGCTACACCTTC.

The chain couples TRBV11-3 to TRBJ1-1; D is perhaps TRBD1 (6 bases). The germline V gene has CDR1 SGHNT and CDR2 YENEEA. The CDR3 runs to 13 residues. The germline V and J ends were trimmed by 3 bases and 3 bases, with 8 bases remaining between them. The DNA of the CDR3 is TGTGCCAGCAGCTTCGGGGGGCACACTGAAGCTTTCTTT. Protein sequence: CASSFGGHTEAFF. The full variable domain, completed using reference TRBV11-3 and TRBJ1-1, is EAGVVQSPRYKIIEKKQPVAFWCNPISGHNTLYWYLQNLGQGPELLIRYENEEAVDDSQLPKDRFSAERLKGVDSTLKIQPAELGDSAVYLCASSFGGHTEAFFGQGTRLTVV.

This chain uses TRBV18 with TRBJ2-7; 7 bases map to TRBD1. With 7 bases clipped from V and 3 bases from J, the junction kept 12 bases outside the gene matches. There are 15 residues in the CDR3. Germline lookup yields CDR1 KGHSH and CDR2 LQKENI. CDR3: CASYRPGQTIYEQYF. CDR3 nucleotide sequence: TGTGCCAGCTATCGTCCGGGACAGACAATCTACGAGCAGTACTTC.

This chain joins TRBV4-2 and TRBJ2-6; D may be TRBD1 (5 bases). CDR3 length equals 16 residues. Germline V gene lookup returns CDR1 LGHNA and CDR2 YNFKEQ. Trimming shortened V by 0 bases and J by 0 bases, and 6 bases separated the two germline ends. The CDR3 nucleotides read TGTGCCAGCAGCCAAGAAGGGGTCTCTGGGGCCAACGTCCTGACTTTC. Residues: CASSQEGVSGANVLTF.

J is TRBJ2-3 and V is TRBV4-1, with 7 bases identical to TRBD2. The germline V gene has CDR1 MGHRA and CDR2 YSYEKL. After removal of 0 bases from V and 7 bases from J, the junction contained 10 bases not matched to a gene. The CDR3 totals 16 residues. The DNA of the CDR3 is TGCGCCAGCAGCCAAGATATCAGCGGGGTAGGGAATACGCAGTATTTT. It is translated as CASSQDISGVGNTQYF.

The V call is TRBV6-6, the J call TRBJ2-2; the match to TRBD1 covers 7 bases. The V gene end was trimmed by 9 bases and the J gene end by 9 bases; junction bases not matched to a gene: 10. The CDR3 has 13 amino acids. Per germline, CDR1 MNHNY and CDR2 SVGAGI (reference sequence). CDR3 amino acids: CASQIQGPRELFF. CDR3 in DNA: TGTGCCAGTCAGATACAGGGGCCGAGGGAGCTGTTTTTT.